This TCR beta chain was profiled in a study of cytomegalovirus exposure and HLA in healthy donors. Overall study findings and caveats: It was only CMV serostatus that was available as immune exposure information.

V dropped 1 base and J dropped 3 bases, with 5 bases sitting between them. CDR3 length: 13 residues. Germline V gene data show CDR1 as MGHRA and CDR2 as YSYEKL. Points on this clone: Its matching antigen is unknown. The sample holds other DNA sequences that translate to the same CDR3.

PCR employed 60 Vbeta and 13 Jbeta primers. The assay was immunoSEQ multiplex PCR, and TCRdb's table has in-frame clones only and misses some. The data contain under 200,000 clones, approximately 78% of them singletons. The source is a girl aged 2 to 10 in good health and CMV-seropositive. Sequenced input: PBMCs. This chain uses TRBV4-1 with TRBJ2-3; unclear D gene. This chain's CDR3 is CASSQVGTDTQYF. CDR3 sequence (DNA): TGCGCCAGCAGCCAAGTCGGGACAGATACGCAGTATTTT.